The rows below give T cell receptor beta chains drawn from one sample of a study of T cells in Graves' hyperthyroidism and ophthalmopathy. TCRdb re-derived calls from the multiplex PCR reads in MiXCR, one entry per CDR3 protein. This sample carries around 420,000 distinct CDR3 sequences, about a sixth of them seen once, and the ten largest clones take around 7%. Specimen: blood. These receptors all come from a woman aged 18-29 years with Graves' hyperthyroidism. The conserved cysteine and the conserved F or W are not part of the CDR3 here. Each record gives: V gene, J gene, CDR3 length, CDR3 protein.

v_gene: TRBV6-6
j_gene: TRBJ2-2
len: 12
CDR3aa: ASSYYPNTGELF

v_gene: TRBV20-1
j_gene: TRBJ1-1
len: 10
CDR3aa: SAEAVGTEAF

v_gene: TRBV4-2
j_gene: TRBJ2-5
len: 15
CDR3aa: ASSCPGTGSAQETQY

v_gene: TRBV20-1
j_gene: TRBJ1-1
len: 12
CDR3aa: SARGGGPGTEAF

v_gene: TRBV5-1
j_gene: TRBJ2-1
len: 12
CDR3aa: ASRRGDFGNEQF

v_gene: TRBV3-1
j_gene: TRBJ2-5
len: 13
CDR3aa: ASSQYKGGGETQY

v_gene: TRBV20-1
j_gene: TRBJ2-1
len: 13
CDR3aa: SARIPGLAGGEQF

v_gene: TRBV7-9
j_gene: TRBJ2-5
len: 13
CDR3aa: ASTWDRVGQEAQY

v_gene: TRBV20-1
j_gene: TRBJ2-1
len: 14
CDR3aa: SARFAGTGDFNEQF

v_gene: TRBV7-6
j_gene: TRBJ1-5
len: 11
CDR3aa: ASSWGGTEPQH

v_gene: TRBV20-1
j_gene: TRBJ1-3
len: 10
CDR3aa: SGVSPGNTIY

v_gene: TRBV6-1
j_gene: TRBJ2-3
len: 13
CDR3aa: ASRGAGGVADTQY

v_gene: TRBV3-1
j_gene: TRBJ1-5
len: 13
CDR3aa: ASSSGQGARQPQH

v_gene: TRBV10-3
j_gene: TRBJ2-7
len: 15
CDR3aa: AISFKPGTSGEGEQY

v_gene: TRBV12-3/TRBV12-4
j_gene: TRBJ2-5
len: 11
CDR3aa: ASRQTGEETQY

v_gene: TRBV2
j_gene: TRBJ1-5
len: 12
CDR3aa: ASQAKQGSQPQH

v_gene: TRBV5-1
j_gene: TRBJ2-5
len: 13
CDR3aa: ASSLSAGDGETQY

v_gene: TRBV27
j_gene: TRBJ2-1
len: 13
CDR3aa: ASSSLAATYNEQF

v_gene: TRBV27
j_gene: TRBJ2-1
len: 12
CDR3aa: ASSLISTTNEQF

v_gene: TRBV4-1
j_gene: TRBJ1-5
len: 12
CDR3aa: ASSPDISSQPQH

v_gene: TRBV29-1
j_gene: TRBJ2-1
len: 11
CDR3aa: SASTGMNNEQF

v_gene: TRBV20-1
j_gene: TRBJ2-1
len: 10
CDR3aa: SARDGTKAEF

v_gene: TRBV30
j_gene: TRBJ1-6
len: 12
CDR3aa: AWSAGQGYSPLH

v_gene: TRBV7-6
j_gene: TRBJ2-7
len: 13
CDR3aa: ASRALAGGPGEQY

v_gene: TRBV5-8
j_gene: TRBJ2-2
len: 10
CDR3aa: ASSLEGGELF

v_gene: TRBV7-8
j_gene: TRBJ1-6
len: 14
CDR3aa: ASSRSRAGHNSPLH

v_gene: TRBV12-3/TRBV12-4
j_gene: TRBJ2-5
len: 13
CDR3aa: ASSRGGGAKETQY

v_gene: TRBV2
j_gene: TRBJ2-5
len: 11
CDR3aa: ASKPNSQETQY

v_gene: TRBV6-1
j_gene: TRBJ1-1
len: 15
CDR3aa: ASSPGTGKGMNTEAF

v_gene: TRBV2
j_gene: TRBJ1-2
len: 10
CDR3aa: ASSAGGDGYT

v_gene: TRBV9
j_gene: TRBJ2-3
len: 15
CDR3aa: ASSLTRAGGGTDTQY

v_gene: TRBV30
j_gene: TRBJ1-2
len: 10
CDR3aa: ACSQGSYGYT

v_gene: TRBV10-3
j_gene: TRBJ2-4
len: 9
CDR3aa: AIGAGYIQY

v_gene: TRBV9
j_gene: TRBJ2-1
len: 12
CDR3aa: ASSVLAVYNEQF

v_gene: TRBV20-1
j_gene: TRBJ2-3
len: 12
CDR3aa: SAITSGRADTQY

v_gene: TRBV12-3/TRBV12-4
j_gene: TRBJ1-4
len: 12
CDR3aa: ASSFRPGNEKLF

v_gene: TRBV6-1
j_gene: TRBJ2-1
len: 16
CDR3aa: ASGGTSGGDSSYNEQF

v_gene: TRBV9
j_gene: TRBJ2-7
len: 13
CDR3aa: ASSVDSGGIYVQY

v_gene: TRBV11-2
j_gene: TRBJ2-5
len: 14
CDR3aa: ASSFHYTGGRETQY

v_gene: TRBV6-2/TRBV6-3
j_gene: TRBJ2-7
len: 12
CDR3aa: ASRTSGGPGEQY

v_gene: TRBV28
j_gene: TRBJ1-5
len: 12
CDR3aa: ASNSGVRNQPQH

v_gene: TRBV10-3
j_gene: TRBJ1-1
len: 11
CDR3aa: AITKDRRTEAF

v_gene: TRBV29-1
j_gene: TRBJ1-1
len: 11
CDR3aa: SAWASAGSYDF

v_gene: TRBV19
j_gene: TRBJ1-1
len: 9
CDR3aa: AIFINTEAF

v_gene: TRBV4-1
j_gene: TRBJ2-1
len: 15
CDR3aa: ASSQDWASGAYNEQF